Listed here are 9 T cell receptor beta chains from one sample, sequenced in a study of metastatic and nonmetastatic thyroid tumors. There were no patients who had received any treatment before thyroid surgery. Through MiXCR, TCRdb re-clonotyped the PCR reads. The repertoire holds 85,000 to 100,000 clones, with more than 9.5% as singletons. The source material was blood. The receptors were gathered from a female donor with papillary thyroid cancer or a benign thyroid nodule (not recorded which). Some clones in this sample may be carry-over from other donors' samples.

At least ten counts were recorded for this clone. The V and J genes are TRBV5-1 and TRBJ2-2, with D possibly TRBD1 on 5 matching bases. V dropped 0 bases and J dropped 1 base, with 7 bases sitting between them. The CDR3 is 15 amino acids. The V gene's germline CDR1 is SGHRS and CDR2 YFSETQ. CDR3: CASSLGTLNTGELFF. DNA of the CDR3: TGCGCCAGCAGCTTGGGGACACTGAACACCGGGGAGCTGTTTTTT.

This clone came up many times. Here the CDR3 DNA reads TGTGCCATCAGTGAGAACCCCCCGCAGGGGGCAGGGGGGGAGCAGTACTTC. Its translation is CAISENPPQGAGGEQYF. The rearrangement joins TRBV10-3 to TRBJ2-7; TRBD1 matches at 8 bases. The CDR3 covers 17 residues. The germline V gene encodes CDR1 ENHRY and CDR2 SYGVKD. The trim removed 2 bases at V and 7 bases at J, leaving 16 bases unmatched.

About this clone: This may arise from a read error, as a much more abundant clone is one base away. The chain combines TRBV7-9 with TRBJ1-2, with 7 bases lining up with TRBD1. In germline, CDR1 is SEHNR, CDR2 FQNEAQ (reference sequence). The CDR3 is made up of 15 amino acids. The chain's CDR3 is CASSKGAGGTYDYTF. The CDR3, as DNA: TGTGCCAGCAGCAAGGGGGCAGGGGGGACCTATGACTACACCTTC.

V is TRBV27 and J is TRBJ2-7, with TRBD1 matching over 8 bases. The CDR3 contains 16 residues. Germline CDR1 MNHEY, CDR2 SMNVEV (reference sequence). Unmatched junction bases numbered 9, after V lost 2 bases and J lost 3 bases. CDR3 coding DNA: TGTGCCAGCAGTTTAGATTGGGACAGGTCTTTCTACGAGCAGTACTTC. It codes for CASSLDWDRSFYEQYF.

This clone was seen repeatedly, ten times or more. The chain employs TRBV6-1 and TRBJ1-2; D uncertain. CDR3 length: 15 amino acids. CDR1 MNHNS and CDR2 SASEGT come from the germline V gene. The V end was cut by 0 bases, the J end by 3 bases, with 11 bases between. The CDR3 reads CASSEALARDYGYTF. The CDR3 nucleotides are TGTGCCAGCAGTGAAGCATTGGCACGAGACTATGGCTACACCTTC.

This clone occurred many times. The chain couples TRBV7-2 to TRBJ2-7; the match to TRBD1 covers 9 bases. The CDR3 extends over 14 amino acids. Germline V gene sequence: CDR1 SGHTA, CDR2 FQGNSA. J gave up 4 bases and V 2 bases, and 3 bases lay outside the gene matches. The CDR3 nucleotides read TGTGCCAGCAGCTTAACGGGACAGGGTTACGAGCAGTACTTC. This translates into CASSLTGQGYEQYF.

This clone was detected many times. The chain is built from TRBV28 and TRBJ2-4, with 9 positions matching TRBD2. The CDR3 sequence is 19 residues long. The V gene end was trimmed by 6 bases and the J gene end by 1 base; junction bases not matched to a gene: 16. Germline lookup yields CDR1 MDHEN and CDR2 SYDVKM. The CDR3 loop reads CASSSRLAAFYGAKNIQYF. CDR3 nucleotides: TGTGCCAGCAGCTCTCGACTAGCGGCCTTTTACGGGGCCAAAAACATTCAGTACTTC.

V gene TRBV6-2 or TRBV6-3 combines with J gene TRBJ1-2; D is undetermined. Germline-derived CDR1 and CDR2 are MNHEY and SVGEGT. V was pared by 7 bases and J by 8 bases, with 20 bases between. This CDR3 is 14 amino acids long. The CDR3 DNA reads as TGTGCCAGCATCGCCCCGGGCATGGGTAGGGGCTACACCTTC. Encoded protein: CASIAPGMGRGYTF.

This clone was recorded many times. The V gene is TRBV6-2 or TRBV6-3, the J gene TRBJ2-2, with TRBD2 identical over 9 bases. V lost 7 bases to trimming and J lost 8 bases; unmatched junction nucleotides: 14. Germline V lookup: CDR1 MNHEY, CDR2 SVGEGT. There are 16 residues in the CDR3. The CDR3 DNA is TGTGCCAGCACCAAAGGAGGACTAGCGCTGAGTGGGGAGCTGTTTTTT. Its protein is CASTKGGLALSGELFF.